Below, 20 T cell receptor beta chains from the same sample are listed, as sequenced in a study of PD-1 blockade in classical Hodgkin lymphoma. Measured with immunoSEQ multiplex PCR; TCRdb has only the in-frame clones, and not every one. Among some 13,000 clones listed, around nine tenths were seen once. Every patient was affected by relapse after autologous stem cell transplantation, while exposure to brentuximab vedotin was not uniform. Sequenced here: peripheral blood mononuclear cells (PBMCs), sampled at baseline. Every receptor here comes from a human donor with classical Hodgkin lymphoma.

This sequence joins TRBV30 and TRBJ1-1; possible D gene TRBD1, 5 bases. Germline lookup yields CDR1 GTSNPN and CDR2 SVGIG (reference sequence). V gave up 6 bases and J gave up 4 bases, with 15 bases separating them. This CDR3 is 13 amino acids long. CDR3 in DNA: TGTGCCTGCTGGGGGGGTGCGGGCACTGAAGCTTTCTTT. It specifies CACWGGAGTEAFF.

The rearrangement uses TRBV5-4 and TRBJ2-2; D might be TRBD1 (6 bases). Germline V lookup: CDR1 SGHNT, CDR2 YYREEE (reference sequence). V dropped 0 bases and J dropped 0 bases, with 9 bases sitting between them. The CDR3 totals 16 residues. This CDR3 reads CASSLGGPTNTGELFF. Here the CDR3 DNA reads TGTGCCAGCAGCTTGGGGGGGCCAACGAACACCGGGGAGCTGTTTTTT.

This clone was found once. The chain couples TRBV19 to TRBJ2-6; D not certain. Trimming took 3 bases from V and 0 from J, leaving 6 bases between them. There are 15 residues in the CDR3. Germline V gene sequence: CDR1 LNHDA, CDR2 SQIVND (reference sequence). The CDR3, as DNA: TGTGCCAGTAGTATTGTAAGCTCTGGGGCCAACGTCCTGACTTTC. Amino acids: CASSIVSSGANVLTF.

The chain uses TRBV9 and TRBJ2-3; 11 nucleotides agree with TRBD2. The CDR3 consists of 17 residues. CDR1 is SGDLS and CDR2 is YYNGEE in the germline V gene. Unmatched junction bases numbered 5, after V lost 0 bases and J lost 2 bases. The CDR3 reads CASSVGALAGATDTQYF. Here the CDR3 DNA reads TGTGCCAGCAGCGTAGGGGCACTAGCGGGGGCCACAGATACGCAGTATTTT.

This clone was detected only a few times. The CDR3 DNA follows: TGCGCCAGCAGCCAAGGCCCACCGGGGAGCGGGGGGCCTCACGGGGAGCTGTTTTTT. It yields the protein CASSQGPPGSGGPHGELFF. The J gene is TRBJ2-2, the V gene TRBV4-1; 9 bases line up with TRBD2. Trimming removed 1 base from V and 7 bases from J; junction bases left unmatched: 16. This CDR3 is built from 19 residues. The germline V gene has CDR1 MGHRA and CDR2 YSYEKL.

The V gene is TRBV13, the J gene TRBJ2-7, with D possibly being TRBD2 (5 bases). This CDR3 has 13 amino acids. Germline-derived CDR1 and CDR2 are PRHDT and FYEKMQ (reference sequence). Trimming shortened V by 4 bases and J by 6 bases, and 13 bases separated the two germline ends. CDR3 sequence reads: CASSSPLALEQYF. The DNA of the CDR3 is TGTGCCAGCAGCTCGCCCCTAGCACTCGAGCAGTACTTC.

This chain joins TRBV11-2 and TRBJ1-5; 8 bases line up with TRBD1. Germline CDR1 reads SGHAT; CDR2 reads FQNNGV. This CDR3 comprises 13 residues. Germline trimming cut 6 bases from V and 6 bases from J; bases unmatched to any gene: 4. For the CDR3, the DNA is TGTGCCAGCAGTACTACAGGGGGTCAGCCCCAGCATTTT. It codes for CASSTTGGQPQHF.

V and J are TRBV28 and TRBJ2-1; no clear D. This CDR3 comprises 15 residues. The V end was cut by 2 bases, the J end by 7 bases, with 15 bases between. Germline V gene lookup returns CDR1 MDHEN and CDR2 SYDVKM. The chain's CDR3 is CASSLKGGRLNEQFF. In DNA, the CDR3 is TGTGCCAGCAGTTTAAAGGGCGGACGGCTAAATGAGCAGTTCTTC. The whole variable domain, filled in from reference TRBV28 and TRBJ2-1, reads DVKVTQSSRYLVKRTGEKVFLECVQDMDHENMFWYRQDPGLGLRLIYFSYDVKMKEKGDIPEGYSVSREKKERFSLILESASTNQTSMYLCASSLKGGRLNEQFFGPGTRLTVL.

This chain uses TRBV30 with TRBJ2-3; D tentatively reads TRBD1 or TRBD2 (6 bases each). Germline V gene data show CDR1 as GTSNPN and CDR2 as SVGIG (reference sequence). The CDR3 loop spans 16 amino acids. V lost 2 bases to trimming and J lost 3 bases, with 18 bases between them. As DNA, the CDR3 is TGTGCCTGGAGTTTTTGGCATTCGGGGGCTACAGATACGCAGTATTTT. As protein: CAWSFWHSGATDTQYF.

The rearrangement uses TRBV6-1 and TRBJ2-5; 11 bases are a match to TRBD2. The CDR3 is 15 residues long. With V trimmed by 6 bases and J by 2 bases, 5 bases remained unmatched. Germline V CDR1 and CDR2: MNHNS, SASEGT. CDR3 loop: CASRVAGGFQETQYF. The CDR3 region has the DNA TGTGCCAGCAGGGTAGCGGGGGGGTTTCAAGAGACCCAGTACTTC.

This clone was observed a few times. The rearrangement joins TRBV10-3 to TRBJ1-2, with a weak D call TRBD1 (5 bases). V lost 0 bases, J lost 2 bases, and 19 bases lay in between. Germline V lookup: CDR1 ENHRY, CDR2 SYGVKD. CDR3 length: 18 amino acids. In DNA, the CDR3 is TGTGCCATCAGTGAGTCTCCGTCGGCGCAGGGCAACAACTATGGCTACACCTTC. The encoded protein is CAISESPSAQGNNYGYTF.

This chain joins TRBV6-6 and TRBJ2-3; D may correspond to TRBD1 or TRBD2 (5 bases each). The CDR3 contains 16 residues. V was trimmed by 6 bases and J by 6 bases, leaving 22 bases between them. Germline V lookup: CDR1 MNHNY, CDR2 SVGAGI (reference sequence). CDR3 amino acids: CASRTRGDRSSDTQYF. Here the CDR3 DNA reads TGTGCCAGCAGGACCCGGGGCGATAGGAGTTCGGATACGCAGTATTTT.

This sequence joins TRBV2 and TRBJ1-2; D possibly corresponds to TRBD1 (5 bases). V was shortened by 7 bases and J by 4 bases, with 19 bases between the two germline ends. The CDR3 runs to 15 residues. Germline CDR1 and CDR2: SNHLY and FYNNEI. The CDR3 DNA reads TGTGCCAGCATCCCTGACAGCGACCTTCTCTATGGCTACACCTTC. Translation: CASIPDSDLLYGYTF.

This clone was detected once. V and J are TRBV18 and TRBJ1-1; D is ambiguous. In germline, CDR1 is KGHSH, CDR2 LQKENI. The CDR3 loop spans 17 amino acids. Trimming left V 4 bases short and J 2 bases short, with 20 bases between. CDR3 loop: CASSRDLSKARNTEAFF. The CDR3 bases are TGTGCCAGCTCACGAGACTTAAGCAAGGCGCGAAACACTGAAGCTTTCTTT.

The V call is TRBV9, the J call TRBJ2-3; possibly TRBD2 for D (7 bases). The CDR3 is made up of 17 amino acids. Germline V gives CDR1 SGDLS, CDR2 YYNGEE. Trimming stripped 4 bases from V and 2 bases from J, with 20 bases between. The CDR3 DNA reads as TGTGCCAGCAGCCCAACCCTGGGCGGGGGCCCCACAGATACGCAGTATTTT. This gives the protein CASSPTLGGGPTDTQYF.

This chain links TRBV5-1 with TRBJ2-1; 12 nucleotides align to TRBD2. The germline V gene has CDR1 SGHRS and CDR2 YFSETQ. CDR3 length: 15 residues. The ends lost 7 bases at V and 9 bases at J; junction bases unmatched: 11. Written as DNA, the CDR3 is TGCGCCAGCGAGACTAGCGGGGGCGGAGGGGGTGAGCAGTTCTTC. Amino acid sequence: CASETSGGGGGEQFF.

This clone has more than one count but fewer than ten. The rearrangement uses TRBV7-2 and TRBJ2-5; D gene ambiguous. In germline, CDR1 is SGHTA, CDR2 FQGNSA. The CDR3 loop spans 12 amino acids. V shed 1 base and J shed 9 bases, with 9 bases lying between them. The CDR3 sequence is CASSLVPEPQYF. CDR3 in DNA: TGTGCCAGCAGCTTAGTGCCCGAGCCCCAGTACTTC.

The V and J genes are TRBV9 and TRBJ2-1, with D tentatively TRBD2 (5 bases). Germline V lookup: CDR1 SGDLS, CDR2 YYNGEE. The CDR3 has 15 amino acids. V gave up 0 bases and J gave up 4 bases, with 11 bases separating them. This CDR3 is CASSVVGEFYNEQFF. DNA of the CDR3: TGTGCCAGCAGCGTAGTGGGAGAATTTTACAATGAGCAGTTCTTC.

The chain carries TRBV7-9 and TRBJ2-5, with 7 bases that match TRBD2. This CDR3 contains 13 residues. Germline CDR1 is SEHNR and CDR2 is FQNEAQ (reference sequence). The trim removed 8 bases at V and 1 base at J, leaving 4 bases unmatched. In DNA form, the CDR3 reads TGTGCCAGCGGGGGGAGGGTCCAAGAGACCCAGTACTTC. It translates to CASGGRVQETQYF.

The DNA of the CDR3 is TGTGCCACCAGTCCGACGGGTTCCACCTACAATGAGCAGTTCTTC. This gives the protein CATSPTGSTYNEQFF. The chain uses TRBV15 and TRBJ2-1; D is unclear. CDR3 length: 15 residues. Germline-derived CDR1 and CDR2 are LNHNV and YYDKDF (reference sequence). The germline V and J ends were trimmed by 6 bases and 2 bases, with 14 bases remaining between them.